A few counts support the clone carrying this TCR beta chain. Antigen: not known. V shed 4 bases and J shed 2 bases, with 23 bases lying between them. Germline CDR1 is LGHDT and CDR2 is YNNKEL (reference sequence). The CDR3 covers 18 residues. This record comes from a study of T-cell reconstitution after alpha-beta-depleted transplantation in children. Overall study findings and caveats: Fresh T-cell production supplied most of the T-cell counts and diversity seen one year after transplant. Some patients showed high day-60 TCRbeta diversity, which derived from surviving recipient T cells and thymic progenitors. Reportedly, alpha-beta T cells present about two months post-transplant originated from several hundred expanded clones of graft origin.

Unique molecular identifiers were incorporated into the prepared TCRbeta library. TCRdb re-analysed the PCR reads in MiXCR, keeping a single row per CDR3 protein. The sample shows about 260,000 distinct CDR3 sequences, 11% of them seen only once. The sample in question was peripheral blood, obtained 180 days after TCRalphabeta/CD19-depleted stem cell transplant. The rearrangement joins TRBV3-1 to TRBJ1-2; no clear D. The receptor was isolated from a male patient under 10 years old who had a stem cell transplant for chronic granulomatous disease, so the T cells may come from the graft donor. In nucleotides, the CDR3 is TGTGCCAGCAGCCGTATCGAAGCGGGCCTAAAGTACAACTATGGCTACACCTTC. Encoded protein: CASSRIEAGLKYNYGYTF. Full variable domain (missing parts from reference TRBV3-1 and TRBJ1-2): DTAVSQTPKYLVTQMGNDKSIKCEQNLGHDTMYWYKQDSKKFLKIMFSYNNKELIINETVPNRFSPKSPDKAHLNLHINSLELGDSAVYFCASSRIEAGLKYNYGYTFGSGTRLTVV.